This entry lists 2 T cell receptor beta chains sequenced from one sample in a study of shared clonotypes between healthy human individuals. The naive CD8 fraction comprised CD45RO-negative cells positively selected for CCR7 and excluded terminally differentiated effector memory CD45RA+ cells. The protocol was immunoSEQ multiplex PCR, while the TCRdb copy is restricted to in-frame clones and leaves out a portion. The sample carries some 2,000,000 clones, about 95% recorded once. Input material: naive CD8+ T cells sorted from blood. The receptors stem from a man between 18 and 29 years old in good health.

This clone was observed a single time. The CDR3 is CASSTTGTYGYTF. The CDR3 DNA reads as TGTGCCAGCAGCACGACAGGGACCTATGGCTACACCTTC. V is TRBV5-4 and J is TRBJ1-2; 7 bases line up with TRBD1. V shed 4 bases, J shed 4 bases, and the junction held 4 bases outside the gene matches. The CDR3 contains 13 residues. Germline lookup yields CDR1 SGHNT and CDR2 YYREEE (reference sequence).

On this clone itself: This sample includes further DNA sequences coding for the same CDR3. This chain joins TRBV28 and TRBJ1-5, with D possibly TRBD1 on 6 matching bases. Trimming pared 2 bases from V and 2 bases from J, leaving 7 bases between. Germline V gene data show CDR1 as MDHEN and CDR2 as SYDVKM. The CDR3 length is 14 residues. CDR3 sequence (DNA): TGTGCCAGCAGTTTAAGGGGGGGCAATCAGCCCCAGCATTTT. As protein: CASSLRGGNQPQHF.